Below are 15 T cell receptor beta chains sequenced from a single sample in a study of technical replicates of blood from a few donors. Profiled with immunoSEQ multiplex PCR; TCRdb holds only in-frame clones, not every one. The sample lists about 64,000 clones, approximately 86% occurring once. The source material was PBMCs. These receptors originate from a human donor in good health. Some clones in this sample may be carry-over from other donors' samples.

This clone was counted a few times. The chain links TRBV7-6 to TRBJ2-5, with D perhaps matching TRBD2 (7 bases). The V end lost 4 bases, the J end lost 7 bases, and 28 bases lay between the germline ends. Germline values: CDR1 SGHVS, CDR2 FNYEAQ. This CDR3 has 18 amino acids. The CDR3 DNA reads as TGTGCCAGCAGCTCTTTAGTCCTCGGACAACAGGGAGGGGTGACCCAGTACTTC. Translation: CASSSLVLGQQGGVTQYF. Together with reference TRBV7-6 and TRBJ2-5, the CDR3 gives the full variable domain: GAGVSQSPRYKVTKRGQDVALRCDPISGHVSLYWYRQALGQGPEFLTYFNYEAQQDKSGLPNDRFSAERPEGSISTLTIQRTEQRDSAMYRCASSSLVLGQQGGVTQYFGPGTRLLVL.

V gene TRBV18 combines with J gene TRBJ1-4; D is uncertain. Trimming cost V 4 bases and J 5 bases, with 11 bases left between them. CDR3 size: 14 residues. Germline V CDR1 and CDR2: KGHSH, LQKENI. CDR3 protein: CASSLETKNEKLFF. As DNA, the CDR3 is TGTGCCAGCTCACTAGAGACAAAGAATGAAAAACTGTTTTTT.

This clone was seen a handful of times. V is TRBV25-1 and J is TRBJ1-3; D remains unclear. CDR3 length equals 16 residues. V was trimmed by 4 bases and J by 0 bases, leaving 13 bases between them. Germline lookup yields CDR1 MGHDK and CDR2 SYGVNS. The CDR3 bases are TGTGCCAGCAGTGGGGAGGGTGTCCCCTCTGGAAACACCATATATTTT. It is translated as CASSGEGVPSGNTIYF.

This chain uses TRBV18 with TRBJ2-7; 7 bases agree with TRBD1. J gave up 6 bases and V 4 bases, and 9 bases lay outside the gene matches. Per germline, CDR1 KGHSH and CDR2 LQKENI. The CDR3 totals 14 residues. CDR3 sequence reads: CASSRDNRGSEQYF. DNA of the CDR3: TGTGCCAGCTCACGAGACAACAGGGGTTCCGAGCAGTACTTC.

The V gene is TRBV27, the J gene TRBJ1-2; 8 bases agree with TRBD1. The CDR3 runs to 15 residues. V gave up 4 bases and J gave up 7 bases; unmatched junction bases: 11. CDR1 and CDR2 (germline): MNHEY, SMNVEV (reference sequence). DNA for the CDR3: TGTGCCAGCAGTTCCACCGGGCAGGGGGCTGGTGGCTACACCTTC. Protein sequence: CASSSTGQGAGGYTF.

The chain has TRBV4-1 and TRBJ2-7, with 11 bases that match TRBD2. Germline CDR1 MGHRA, CDR2 YSYEKL. This CDR3 region has 15 residues. V lost 4 bases and J lost 2; bases outside the gene matches: 4. CDR3 amino acids: CASSLTSGRAYEQYF. The CDR3 region has the DNA TGCGCCAGCAGCCTTACTAGCGGGAGAGCCTACGAGCAGTACTTC.

This chain connects TRBV5-1 to TRBJ2-5; a possible D gene is TRBD2 (6 bases). Looked up from germline, CDR1 is SGHRS and CDR2 is YFSETQ. The CDR3 has 13 amino acids. The ends were cut back, 1 base at V and 2 bases at J, with 6 bases in the middle. The CDR3, as DNA: TGCGCCAGCAGCTTGCGGGGGCAAGAGACCCAGTACTTC. Its protein is CASSLRGQETQYF.

V and J are TRBV6-1 and TRBJ2-7; possibly TRBD1 for D (5 bases). Germline V gene sequence: CDR1 MNHNS, CDR2 SASEGT. With 9 bases removed from V and 6 bases from J, the gap between germline ends came to 9 bases. The length of the CDR3 is 10 residues. CDR3 nucleotides: TGTGCCAGTGAAAGGGGCGAGCAGTACTTC. Protein product: CASERGEQYF.

The rearrangement links TRBV7-3 to TRBJ2-5; 7 bases are a match to TRBD1. Germline V gene data show CDR1 as SGHTA and CDR2 as FQGTGA. The CDR3 runs 15 residues. Losses at the gene ends were 0 bases for V and 2 bases for J; bases not matched to a gene: 3. The CDR3 sequence is CASSLTGGIQETQYF. CDR3 coding DNA: TGTGCCAGCAGCTTAACAGGGGGCATACAAGAGACCCAGTACTTC.

J is TRBJ2-2 and V is TRBV11-1, with no clear D. Per the germline V gene, CDR1 is SGHAT and CDR2 is FQDESV (reference sequence). V was clipped by 5 bases and J by 4 bases, with 14 bases between them. This CDR3 is 15 amino acids long. The CDR3 spells CASSVGRQITGELFF. CDR3 bases: TGTGCCAGCAGCGTGGGCCGGCAGATCACCGGGGAGCTGTTTTTT.

The chain carries TRBV29-1 and TRBJ2-7; 10 nucleotides line up with TRBD2. Germline V gene sequence: CDR1 SQVTM, CDR2 ANQGSEA. CDR3 length equals 17 residues. The V gene end was trimmed by 6 bases and the J gene end by 4 bases; junction bases not matched to a gene: 18. This CDR3 reads CSVAGTSVQKGEYEQYF. The CDR3 bases are TGCAGCGTCGCCGGGACTAGCGTCCAAAAGGGGGAGTACGAGCAGTACTTC.

Only one count was recorded for this clone. The rearrangement joins TRBV7-8 to TRBJ2-5, with TRBD2 matching over 7 bases. The V segment lost 5 bases and the J segment 5 bases; nucleotides outside the gene matches: 26. Germline assignment: CDR1 SGHVS and CDR2 FQNEAQ. This CDR3 has 20 amino acids. This CDR3 reads CASSNPGGSGRFVFVETQYF. The CDR3 bases are TGTGCCAGCAGCAACCCCGGGGGTAGCGGGCGTTTTGTGTTTGTGGAGACCCAGTACTTC.

This chain connects TRBV5-4 to TRBJ2-6, with D maybe TRBD2 (6 bases). The V end lost 4 bases, the J end lost 2 bases, and 19 bases lay between the germline ends. The CDR3 sequence is 18 residues long. Germline CDR1 reads SGHNT; CDR2 reads YYREEE (reference sequence). The CDR3 DNA is TGTGCCAGCAGCCTCGGGACTCCCAGGCAAACTGGGGCCAACGTCCTGACTTTC. Translation: CASSLGTPRQTGANVLTF.

J is TRBJ1-1 and V is TRBV18, with D possibly matching TRBD1 (5 bases). The CDR3 is 14 amino acids. Deletions cut 5 bases from V and 1 base from J, with 11 bases between. Germline CDR1 is KGHSH and CDR2 is LQKENI. This CDR3 is CASSSEQANTEAFF. For the CDR3, the DNA is TGTGCCAGCTCATCGGAACAGGCGAACACTGAAGCTTTCTTT.

The chain combines TRBV6-1 with TRBJ1-2; 7 bases line up with TRBD1. The CDR3 extends over 15 amino acids. The V and J ends lost 9 bases and 2 bases, in that order; junction bases with no gene match: 12. The germline V gene encodes CDR1 MNHNS and CDR2 SASEGT. Here the CDR3 reads CASVGGQADNYGYTF. CDR3 nucleotide sequence: TGTGCCAGTGTGGGAGGACAGGCGGACAACTATGGCTACACCTTC.